This T cell receptor (beta chain) derives from a study of CD8 T cells in Susac syndrome. In blood CD8+ and CD4+ T cells, TCR beta underwent sequencing. This clonotype came up a few times. The RNA input was roughly 0.45 to 1 ug, and it was reverse transcribed with random hexamers. The CDR3 of TCR beta was amplified by immunoSEQ multiplex PCR across 54 Vbeta and 13 Jbeta. TCRdb called the immunoSEQ multiplex PCR reads again in MiXCR, with one record for every CDR3 protein. The data contain 70,000 to 100,000 distinct CDR3 sequences, about 93% of them singletons. V lost 6 bases and J 6 bases, leaving 12 bases between the germline ends. Germline CDR1 is LNHDA and CDR2 is SQIVND (reference sequence). This CDR3 contains 12 residues.

The sample taken for sequencing was CD8+ T cells from PBMCs. This clonotype originated in a human donor in good health. The rearrangement links TRBV19 to TRBJ2-7; D gene ambiguous. CDR3 residues: CASSFVGSEQYF. For the CDR3, the DNA is TGTGCCAGTAGCTTCGTGGGATCCGAGCAGTACTTC.